The 17 T cell receptor beta chains in this list originate from one sample, sequenced in a study of HIV-infected patients and healthy controls. The repertoire came from unfractionated whole blood and reflected all unsorted peripheral T cells. cDNA was made from around 0.45 ug RNA using alpha and beta constant primers. Separate chain-specific third strand synthesis with multiplexing indices produced the alpha and beta libraries. TCRdb reanalysed the 5' RACE reads using MiXCR and keeps one entry per CDR3 protein. This sample has 8,000 to 10,000 distinct CDR3 sequences; roughly 7% occur once, and the top ten carry roughly 35%. The source was blood, collected before antiretroviral therapy. These receptors all stem from an adult with HIV infection.

This clonotype was seen repeatedly, ten times or more. The chain recombines TRBV6-6 with TRBJ1-4, with 11 bases lining up with TRBD1. This CDR3 is built from 15 residues. V lost 7 bases and J lost 8; bases outside the gene matches: 9. The germline V gene encodes CDR1 MNHNY and CDR2 SVGAGI (reference sequence). CDR3 region: CASIPKDRGLEKLFF. CDR3 sequence (DNA): TGTGCCAGCATCCCGAAGGACAGGGGGCTCGAAAAACTGTTTTTT.

This chain joins TRBV20-1 and TRBJ1-5; possibly TRBD1 for D (6 bases). This CDR3 region has 14 residues. The V end was cut by 6 bases, the J end by 0 bases, with 12 bases between. Germline V CDR1 and CDR2: DFQATT, SNEGSKA (reference sequence). CDR3 in DNA: TGCAGTGCCAGACAGGCATTTAGCAATCAGCCCCAGCATTTT. Its protein product is CSARQAFSNQPQHF.

This chain's CDR3 is CASSSMGNSYEQYF. CDR3 bases: TGTGCCAGCAGTTCTATGGGCAACTCCTACGAGCAGTACTTC. V and J are TRBV12-3 or TRBV12-4 and TRBJ2-7; D uncertain. The CDR3 totals 14 residues. V lost 4 bases to trimming and J lost 0 bases, with 10 bases between them.

This clonotype was detected many times. The chain employs TRBV5-5 and TRBJ1-4; the D gene is possibly TRBD1 (6 bases). This CDR3 is built from 13 residues. Germline assignment: CDR1 SGHKS and CDR2 YYEKEE (reference sequence). The V end lost 3 bases, the J end lost 8 bases, and 11 bases lay between the germline ends. DNA of the CDR3: TGTGCCAGCAGCTCAGCCGACAGGGAAAAACTGTTTTTT. Amino acids: CASSSADREKLFF.

This clonotype was observed a few times. V gene TRBV7-2 combines with J gene TRBJ2-3, with TRBD2 matching 9 bases. J lost 0 bases, V lost 4 bases, and 11 bases had no gene match. The CDR3 is made up of 18 amino acids. Germline assignment: CDR1 SGHTA and CDR2 FQGNSA. This CDR3 reads CASSSSPSGGPSTDTQYF. CDR3 sequence (DNA): TGTGCCAGCAGCTCTTCCCCCAGCGGGGGGCCGAGCACAGATACGCAGTATTTT.

This clonotype occurred many times. A read error may produce the germline difference seen at one junction end. This chain uses TRBV4-3 with TRBJ1-4, with D unresolved. The germline V gene has CDR1 LGHNA and CDR2 YSLEER. This CDR3 is built from 15 residues. The CDR3 region is CASSQETRTNDKLFF. The CDR3 nucleotides read TGCGCCAGCAGCCAGGAGACCCGAACCAATGACAAACTGTTTTTT.

At least ten counts were recorded for this clonotype. The rearrangement links TRBV12-3 or TRBV12-4 to TRBJ2-3; 8 bases fit TRBD2. The V segment lost 3 bases and the J segment 3 bases; nucleotides outside the gene matches: 8. The CDR3 is made up of 16 amino acids. The CDR3 reads CASSLGRGGRTDTQYF. CDR3 sequence (DNA): TGTGCCAGCAGTTTGGGCCGGGGGGGCCGAACAGATACGCAGTATTTT.

The chain uses TRBV7-2 and TRBJ1-2; D gene unclear. Per the germline V gene, CDR1 is SGHTA and CDR2 is FQGNSA. CDR3 length: 13 amino acids. V was trimmed by 6 bases and J by 5 bases, leaving 13 bases between them. The CDR3 here is CASRKGGFYGYTF. CDR3 nucleotide sequence: TGTGCCAGCAGAAAGGGAGGGTTTTATGGCTACACCTTC. Variable domain in full (rest from reference TRBV7-2 and TRBJ1-2): GAGVSQSPSNKVTEKGKDVELRCDPISGHTALYWYRQSLGQGLEFLIYFQGNSAPDKSGLPSDRFSAERTGGSVSTLTIQRTQQEDSAVYLCASRKGGFYGYTFGSGTRLTVV.

This clonotype was observed a single time. This chain connects TRBV6-1 to TRBJ2-6; D not certain. Per the germline V gene, CDR1 is MNHNS and CDR2 is SASEGT. Trimming pared 3 bases from V and 0 bases from J, leaving 12 bases between. The CDR3 is 17 amino acids. The CDR3 loop reads CASSDLEAPSGANVLTF. The CDR3 DNA follows: TGTGCCAGCAGTGACCTGGAAGCTCCCTCTGGGGCCAACGTCCTGACTTTC.

The V and J genes are TRBV6-5 and TRBJ1-1; TRBD1 matches 7 bases. CDR1 MNHEY and CDR2 SVGAGI come from the germline V gene. V shed 7 bases and J 8 bases; nucleotides not matched to a gene: 13. The CDR3 runs to 14 residues. The CDR3 spells CASTNSLTGEEAFF. The DNA of the CDR3 is TGTGCCAGCACCAACTCATTAACAGGGGAGGAAGCTTTCTTT.

Ten or more counts support this clonotype. V and J are TRBV12-3 or TRBV12-4 and TRBJ2-7, with D possibly TRBD2 on 5 matching bases. The V and J ends lost 7 bases and 2 bases respectively, with 27 bases between them. The CDR3 contains 18 residues. The CDR3 loop reads CASTPLEGFTVPTYEQYF. The CDR3 DNA reads TGTGCCAGCACTCCTCTTGAGGGTTTTACCGTACCTACCTACGAGCAGTACTTC.

This clonotype has ten or more counts. The chain recombines TRBV12-3 or TRBV12-4 with TRBJ2-1; 15 positions match TRBD2. There are 15 residues in the CDR3. V trimming: 7 bases; J trimming: 7 bases; junction bases outside the gene matches: 5. DNA of the CDR3: TGTGCCAGCACCCTCGGGACTAGCGGGGGGAATGAGCAGTTCTTC. Its protein product is CASTLGTSGGNEQFF.

By share, this clonotype counts as medium-sized. The chain is built from TRBV20-1 and TRBJ2-3, with 8 bases lining up with TRBD1. This CDR3 has 16 residues. V lost 6 bases to trimming and J lost 1 base; unmatched junction nucleotides: 12. CDR1 and CDR2 from the germline V gene are DFQATT and SNEGSKA (reference sequence). Written as DNA, the CDR3 is TGCAGTGCGCAACCGTTGACAGGGGCCCGCACAGATACGCAGTATTTT. It encodes CSAQPLTGARTDTQYF.

The chain recombines TRBV12-3 or TRBV12-4 with TRBJ2-2; D unclear. The CDR3 loop spans 13 amino acids. V was clipped by 3 bases and J by 8 bases, with 10 bases between them. The chain's CDR3 is CASSFRRRGELFF. Written as DNA, the CDR3 is TGTGCCAGCAGTTTCCGGCGGCGGGGGGAGCTGTTTTTT.

This clonotype qualifies as medium-sized. This chain links TRBV7-9 with TRBJ1-5; 9 bases line up with TRBD1. CDR3 length: 15 residues. Trimming took 4 bases from V and 7 from J; bases not matched to a gene: 8. From germline, CDR1 is SEHNR and CDR2 FQNEAQ (reference sequence). CDR3 loop: CASSSGTGLEQPQHF. CDR3 nucleotide sequence: TGTGCCAGCAGCTCCGGGACAGGGCTAGAACAGCCCCAGCATTTT.

In its sample, this clonotype is medium-sized. The rearrangement uses TRBV9 and TRBJ2-3; D gene ambiguous. Trimming removed 0 bases from V and 2 bases from J, with 10 bases in between. CDR1 and CDR2 from the germline V gene are SGDLS and YYNGEE. This CDR3 region has 15 residues. CDR3 nucleotide sequence: TGTGCCAGCAGCGTAGAGGACGGATCCACAGATACGCAGTATTTT. Residues: CASSVEDGSTDTQYF. Supplemented by reference TRBV9 and TRBJ2-3, the full variable domain reads DSGVTQTPKHLITATGQRVTLRCSPRSGDLSVYWYQQSLDQGLQFLIQYYNGEERAKGNILERFSAQQFPDLHSELNLSSLELGDSALYFCASSVEDGSTDTQYFGPGTRLTVL.

At least ten counts were recorded for this clonotype. The V and J genes are TRBV11-2 and TRBJ1-1, with D tentatively TRBD1 (6 bases). Germline assignment: CDR1 SGHAT and CDR2 FQNNGV. With 4 bases removed from V and 6 bases from J, the gap between germline ends came to 12 bases. The CDR3 extends over 13 amino acids. CDR3 DNA: TGTGCCAGCAGCTACGCCTGGACAGCTGAAGCTTTCTTT. This codes for CASSYAWTAEAFF.